Reported below is one TCR beta chain. Which antigen it targets is not known. No much larger clone exists at a distance of one base, and base qualities are not known. The data were obtained in a study of blood T cell repertoires in COVID-19 (dated by TCRdb to 2019 to 2021). At the level of the whole study: Collaborator samples came from the United States, Italy and Spain and covered acute and convalescent phases of COVID-19. The material from the prospective study consisted of cDNA or gDNA derived from T cells, B-cell-depleted T cells, or PBMCs. The dataset comprised deeply sampled blood TCRbeta repertoires from subjects exposed to, actively infected with, or recovered from COVID-19. The repertoires were released in a freely available public database intended as a resource for research on the immune response to SARS-CoV-2. Samples came from the ongoing ImmuneRACE study (first 160 participants) plus 1,254 subjects from 6 global collaborators. Sample metadata almost always included a de-identified subject ID, COVID-19 status, age in years and sex. HLA class I and class II types, where available, came from metadata supplied by the sample provider rather than from assay-based typing.

The collaborating institutions used their own protocols to collect whole blood in K2EDTA tubes. For TCRbeta analysis, collaborator samples were shipped as frozen whole blood, as isolated PBMCs, or as DNA extracted from either sample type. General study outcomes and caveats: How much clinical and demographic metadata was included differed by source and by participant, and the metadata was provided uncurated.

TCRbeta CDR3 regions were amplified from genomic DNA by means of the immunoSEQ Assay, a bias-controlled multiplex PCR. On the authors' methods: The number of nucleated cells in each sample was estimated from the amplification of reference gene primers within the assay. To quantify the absolute abundance of each unique TCRbeta CDR3 rearrangement, sequence reads were collapsed and filtered. For each sample, productive Simpson clonality was calculated as the square root of Simpson's diversity index across productive rearrangements. TCRdb carries this immuneACCESS record with in-frame sequences only. Its versions omit some clonotypes, under half of them owing to an unresolved V gene in the studies checked, with the rest unexplained. The V and J calls and clone size were taken over from that table, and D and trimming were inferred from the DNA. This sample lists 130,000 to 150,000 clones; 75% to 85% were detected once. The leading ten clones occupy 7% to 10% of the sample.

The CDR3 contains 13 residues, cysteine and phenylalanine counted. Only CDR3 DNA remains: 39 bases, in frame from the first base. V is clipped by 5 bases and J by 5 bases, and the sequence between their germline boundaries is 10 bases long. From a lookup of the germline V gene, CDR1 and CDR2 are SGHVS and FQNEAQ. This TCR was sampled from a human donor with acute or convalescent COVID-19. The donor label of this sample is uncertain. Sequencing input: peripheral blood. Recombination connected TRBV7-8 to TRBJ2-1; TRBD2 is perhaps the D gene, given 6 matching bases. The nucleotide sequence is given as TGTGCCAGCAGCCCCGGGACTCACAATGAGCAGTTCTTC. This encodes CASSPGTHNEQFF.